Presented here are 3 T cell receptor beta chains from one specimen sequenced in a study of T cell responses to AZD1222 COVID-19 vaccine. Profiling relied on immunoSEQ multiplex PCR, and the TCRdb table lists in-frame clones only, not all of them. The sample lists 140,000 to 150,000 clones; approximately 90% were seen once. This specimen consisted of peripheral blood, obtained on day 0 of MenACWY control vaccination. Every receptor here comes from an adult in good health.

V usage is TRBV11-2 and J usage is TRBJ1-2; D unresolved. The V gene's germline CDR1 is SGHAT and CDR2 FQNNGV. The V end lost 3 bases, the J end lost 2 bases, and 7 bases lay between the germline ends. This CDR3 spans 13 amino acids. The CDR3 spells CASSFLANYGYTF. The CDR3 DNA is TGTGCCAGCAGCTTCCTGGCAAACTATGGCTACACCTTC.

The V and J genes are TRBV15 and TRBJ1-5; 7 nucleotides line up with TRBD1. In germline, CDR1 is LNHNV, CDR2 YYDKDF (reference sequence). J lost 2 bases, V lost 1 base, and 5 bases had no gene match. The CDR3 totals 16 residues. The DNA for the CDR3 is TGTGCCACCAGCAGAGGAGAGACAGGGCGCAATCAGCCCCAGCATTTT. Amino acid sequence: CATSRGETGRNQPQHF.

The CDR3 DNA is TGTGCCAGCAGTCCGGGGGGGTACGAGCAGTACTTC. This codes for CASSPGGYEQYF. This chain connects TRBV2 to TRBJ2-7; 8 nucleotides match TRBD2. This CDR3 has 12 residues. Germline trimming cut 5 bases from V and 4 bases from J; bases unmatched to any gene: 1. Germline CDR1 reads SNHLY; CDR2 reads FYNNEI. The variable domain in full, with the rest retrieved from reference TRBV2 and TRBJ2-7, is EPEVTQTPSHQVTQMGQEVILRCVPISNHLYFYWYRQILGQKVEFLVSFYNNEISEKSEIFDDQFSVERPDGSNFTLKIRSTKLEDSAMYFCASSPGGYEQYFGPGTRLTVT.